This T cell receptor (beta chain) was recorded in a study of control samples from healthy donors and cancer patients. The CDR3 extends over 15 amino acids. V lost 6 bases and J lost 5, with 17 bases in between. Germline V gene data show CDR1 as MNHEY and CDR2 as SVGAGI. Sequencing was performed with immunoSEQ multiplex PCR; in TCRdb, only in-frame clones are kept and a portion is missing. The repertoire holds 95,000 to 100,000 clones, around nine tenths seen once, with approximately 8.3% in the top ten. The TCR was taken from a man younger than 40 in good health. The chain recombines TRBV6-5 with TRBJ2-1; D is perhaps TRBD2 (6 bases). The sequenced sample consisted of blood. The CDR3 sequence is CASRGGGLSDNEQFF. The CDR3 DNA reads as TGTGCCAGCAGGGGGGGTGGGTTATCGGACAATGAGCAGTTCTTC.